The 18 T cell receptor beta chains presented below share a single source sample, sequenced in a study of cytomegalovirus exposure and HLA in healthy donors. In the PCR, 60 Vbeta and 13 Jbeta primers were used. Data came from immunoSEQ multiplex PCR; TCRdb stores just in-frame clones and leaves some out. The profile shows 90,000 to 120,000 clones, approximately 70% of them singletons. Sequencing used PBMCs. All receptors derive from a man younger than 40 in good health and CMV-seropositive.

This clone was observed a few times. The chain uses TRBV11-2 and TRBJ2-1; D is ambiguous. Germline-derived CDR1 and CDR2 are SGHAT and FQNNGV. The CDR3 totals 11 residues. The V and J ends lost 5 bases and 4 bases respectively, with 3 bases between them. This CDR3 reads CASSQYNEQFF. The CDR3, as DNA: TGTGCCAGCAGCCAGTACAATGAGCAGTTCTTC.

The chain joins TRBV19 to TRBJ2-7; D gene ambiguous. Trimming stripped 5 bases from V and 4 bases from J, with 9 bases between. This CDR3 is 12 amino acids long. Germline V gene sequence: CDR1 LNHDA, CDR2 SQIVND (reference sequence). This CDR3 reads CASSSSRYEQYF. The DNA of the CDR3 is TGTGCCAGTAGTTCGTCCAGATACGAGCAGTACTTC.

The chain couples TRBV7-8 to TRBJ2-7; 7 nucleotides align to TRBD1. The CDR3 totals 15 residues. The germline gives CDR1 SGHVS, CDR2 FQNEAQ. The V gene end was trimmed by 2 bases and the J gene end by 0 bases; junction bases not matched to a gene: 4. The chain's CDR3 is CASSLPDRDSYEQYF. The CDR3 DNA reads TGTGCCAGCAGCTTACCCGACAGGGACTCCTACGAGCAGTACTTC.

The chain recombines TRBV5-6 with TRBJ2-3; TRBD2 matches at 8 bases. Germline CDR1 SGHDT, CDR2 YYEEEE. Losses at the gene ends were 2 bases for V and 3 bases for J; bases not matched to a gene: 5. The CDR3 contains 15 residues. CDR3 sequence reads: CASSFYGGATDTQYF. CDR3 nucleotide sequence: TGTGCCAGCAGCTTCTACGGGGGGGCTACAGATACGCAGTATTTT.

The gene calls are TRBV19 and TRBJ1-2; 7 bases align to TRBD1. Losses at the gene ends were 7 bases for V and 4 bases for J; bases not matched to a gene: 12. The germline gives CDR1 LNHDA, CDR2 SQIVND (reference sequence). The CDR3 runs 15 residues. The CDR3 nucleotides are TGTGCCAGTACCTGGGACGGGACAGTCTTCTATGGCTACACCTTC. Residues: CASTWDGTVFYGYTF.

The rearrangement links TRBV19 to TRBJ1-3, with D unresolved. CDR3 length: 16 residues. Per the germline V gene, CDR1 is LNHDA and CDR2 is SQIVND (reference sequence). Trimming stripped 3 bases from V and 0 bases from J, with 12 bases between. The CDR3: CASSIETAYSGNTIYF. CDR3 sequence (DNA): TGTGCCAGTAGTATTGAGACTGCCTACTCTGGAAACACCATATATTTT.

The chain employs TRBV6-1 and TRBJ2-1, with a tentative D call TRBD2 (6 bases). CDR3 length equals 14 residues. V lost 6 bases, J lost 8 bases, and 17 bases lay in between. CDR1 and CDR2 (germline): MNHNS, SASEGT. Here the CDR3 DNA reads TGTGCCAGCAGGGGAGGCCCAACCGGCGATGAGCAGTTCTTC. It specifies CASRGGPTGDEQFF.

Only a few counts were recorded for this clone. Other DNA sequences in the same sample also yield this CDR3. The chain joins TRBV7-2 to TRBJ1-2; 7 positions match TRBD1. The CDR3 sequence is 13 residues long. V lost 1 base, J lost 4 bases, and 0 bases stayed unmatched. CDR1 is SGHTA, CDR2 FQGNSA, per germline. The CDR3 sequence: CASSLGQGYGYTF. Written as DNA, the CDR3 is TGTGCCAGCAGCTTAGGACAGGGCTATGGCTACACCTTC. The full variable domain, completed using reference TRBV7-2 and TRBJ1-2, is GAGVSQSPSNKVTEKGKDVELRCDPISGHTALYWYRQSLGQGLEFLIYFQGNSAPDKSGLPSDRFSAERTGGSVSTLTIQRTQQEDSAVYLCASSLGQGYGYTFGSGTRLTVV.

The chain couples TRBV7-9 to TRBJ1-2; tentatively, D is TRBD1 (5 bases). Trimming pared 5 bases from V and 11 bases from J, leaving 15 bases between. Germline-derived CDR1 and CDR2 are SEHNR and FQNEAQ (reference sequence). The length of the CDR3 is 12 residues. The CDR3 DNA reads TGTGCCAGCAGCCCCGGGGGTACGGGGTACACCTTC. Protein product: CASSPGGTGYTF.

Comments on this clone: One junction end does not reproduce the germline sequence, and a read error may be involved. V and J are TRBV7-9 and TRBJ1-6, with D tentatively TRBD1 (5 bases). The CDR3 spans 14 residues. Germline lookup yields CDR1 SEHNR and CDR2 FQNEAQ (reference sequence). The CDR3 reads CSSSPVQGSSPLHF. The CDR3 DNA sequence: TGTTCCAGCAGCCCAGTCCAGGGAAGTTCACCCCTCCACTTT.

The rearrangement links TRBV19 to TRBJ2-5, with 7 bases identical to TRBD1. V lost 3 bases to trimming and J lost 0 bases; unmatched junction nucleotides: 4. The CDR3 covers 15 residues. The germline V gene has CDR1 LNHDA and CDR2 SQIVND (reference sequence). CDR3 loop: CASSIQGTDQETQYF. The CDR3 nucleotides read TGTGCCAGTAGTATTCAGGGGACAGACCAAGAGACCCAGTACTTC.

V is TRBV7-9 and J is TRBJ1-2; D uncertain. The CDR3 is made up of 13 amino acids. The germline V and J ends were trimmed by 5 bases and 6 bases, with 13 bases remaining between them. CDR1 and CDR2 from the germline V gene are SEHNR and FQNEAQ (reference sequence). The CDR3 sequence is CASSLRESDGYTF. The CDR3 region has the DNA TGTGCCAGCAGCCTGAGGGAATCGGATGGCTACACCTTC.

This clone was counted once. The V call is TRBV7-3, the J call TRBJ1-1, with D possibly being TRBD1 (6 bases). Germline V gives CDR1 SGHTA, CDR2 FQGTGA. The CDR3 is 15 amino acids. Trimming removed 2 bases from V and 2 bases from J, with 12 bases in between. The CDR3 coding sequence is TGTGCCAGCAGCTTAGAAGGGACACCCAACACTGAAGCTTTCTTT. Its protein product is CASSLEGTPNTEAFF. The full variable domain, in which reference TRBV7-3 and TRBJ1-1 provide the parts outside the CDR3, is GAGVSQTPSNKVTEKGKYVELRCDPISGHTALYWYRQSLGQGPEFLIYFQGTGAADDSGLPNDRFFAVRPEGSVSTLKIQRTERGDSAVYLCASSLEGTPNTEAFFGQGTRLTVV.

This clone has just a few counts. The chain couples TRBV5-4 to TRBJ2-1, with TRBD2 matching over 8 bases. V gave up 3 bases and J gave up 4 bases; unmatched junction bases: 9. The CDR3 spans 16 residues. Germline V CDR1 and CDR2: SGHNT, YYREEE (reference sequence). The CDR3 sequence is CASSWAGGGPYNEQFF. The CDR3, as DNA: TGTGCCAGCAGCTGGGCGGGCGGGGGGCCGTACAATGAGCAGTTCTTC.

The rearrangement joins TRBV7-9 to TRBJ2-7; D is unresolved. The germline CDR1 and CDR2 sequences are SEHNR and FQNEAQ (reference sequence). This CDR3 is built from 12 residues. Trimming removed 1 base from V and 3 bases from J, with 4 bases in between. As DNA, the CDR3 is TGTGCCAGCAGCTTAGTCGTCTACGAGCAGTACTTC. Its protein is CASSLVVYEQYF.

This chain uses TRBV5-1 with TRBJ2-6; no clear D. The germline V and J ends were trimmed by 2 bases and 0 bases, with 12 bases remaining between them. Germline CDR1 reads SGHRS; CDR2 reads YFSETQ. This CDR3 comprises 17 residues. Here the CDR3 reads CASSFTASISGANVLTF. CDR3 coding DNA: TGCGCCAGCAGCTTTACCGCCAGTATCTCTGGGGCCAACGTCCTGACTTTC.

This clone was seen a handful of times. A read error may account for a junction end that differs from germline. The chain uses TRBV6-1 and TRBJ1-2, with D tentatively TRBD1 (6 bases). The length of the CDR3 is 17 residues. Germline lookup yields CDR1 MNHNS and CDR2 SASEGT. The CDR3 DNA reads as TGTGCCAGCAGTAAAGCAGTCGTGGACAGTGGGATCTATGGCTACACCTTC. It codes for CASSKAVVDSGIYGYTF.

The J gene is TRBJ2-1, the V gene TRBV19, with 9 nucleotides matching TRBD2. Looked up from germline, CDR1 is LNHDA and CDR2 is SQIVND (reference sequence). Unmatched junction bases numbered 7, after V lost 7 bases and J lost 3 bases. The CDR3 is 15 amino acids. This CDR3 is CASKAGGLGYNEQFF. CDR3 DNA sequence: TGTGCCAGTAAGGCGGGGGGGCTAGGCTACAATGAGCAGTTCTTC.